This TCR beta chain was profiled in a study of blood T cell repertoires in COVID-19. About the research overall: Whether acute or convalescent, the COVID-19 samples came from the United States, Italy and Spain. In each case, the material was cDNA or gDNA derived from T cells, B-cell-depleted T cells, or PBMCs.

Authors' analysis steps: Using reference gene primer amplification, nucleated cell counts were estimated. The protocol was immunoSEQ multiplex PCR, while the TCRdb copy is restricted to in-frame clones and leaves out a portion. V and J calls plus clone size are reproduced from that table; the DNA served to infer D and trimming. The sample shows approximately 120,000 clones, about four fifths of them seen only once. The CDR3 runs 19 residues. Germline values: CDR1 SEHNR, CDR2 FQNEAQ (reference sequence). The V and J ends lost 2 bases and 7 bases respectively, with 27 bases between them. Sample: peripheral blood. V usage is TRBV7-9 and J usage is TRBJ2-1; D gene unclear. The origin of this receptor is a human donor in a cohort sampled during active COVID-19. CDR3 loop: CASSLRIGHRVPQENEQFF. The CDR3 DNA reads TGTGCCAGCAGCTTAAGGATCGGCCACCGGGTCCCCCAAGAGAATGAGCAGTTCTTC.